The 6 T cell receptor beta chains listed next were all sequenced from one sample in a study of shared clonotypes between healthy human individuals. Sequencing used immunoSEQ multiplex PCR; TCRdb keeps in-frame clones, though not all of them. The sample records 1.6 million or so clones, around 97% being singletons. Sequenced sample: naive CD4+ T cells sorted from blood. Subset defined: CD45RA+ positively selected. The receptors come from a young man in good health.

The V and J genes are TRBV28 and TRBJ1-2; no firm D call. The CDR3 loop spans 12 amino acids. V was cut by 2 bases and J by 4 bases, with 5 bases left in between. Per germline, CDR1 MDHEN and CDR2 SYDVKM. CDR3 nucleotides: TGTGCCAGCAGTTTACCTGTCTATGGCTACACCTTC. It translates to CASSLPVYGYTF.

J is TRBJ1-5 and V is TRBV6-5; 9 bases match TRBD1. This CDR3 comprises 15 residues. From germline, CDR1 is MNHEY and CDR2 SVGAGI. Trimming removed 4 bases from V and 1 base from J; junction bases left unmatched: 2. This CDR3 reads CASSLTGGSNQPQHF. For the CDR3, the DNA is TGTGCCAGCAGTTTGACAGGGGGAAGCAATCAGCCCCAGCATTTT.

The gene calls are TRBV6-1 and TRBJ2-3, with a tentative D call TRBD2 (5 bases). Trimming took 4 bases from V and 0 from J, leaving 11 bases between them. Germline loops: CDR1 MNHNS, CDR2 SASEGT. The CDR3 has 15 residues. The CDR3 loop is CASSALAASTDTQYF. CDR3 sequence (DNA): TGTGCCAGCAGTGCTCTAGCAGCTAGCACAGATACGCAGTATTTT.

The chain couples TRBV6-6 to TRBJ2-5, with D unclear. CDR3 length: 14 residues. Germline CDR1 reads MNHNY; CDR2 reads SVGAGI (reference sequence). The V gene lost 7 bases and the J gene lost 0 bases, with 12 bases spanning the gap. CDR3 sequence: CASKLKQYQETQYF. DNA of the CDR3: TGTGCCAGCAAGCTGAAACAGTACCAAGAGACCCAGTACTTC.

The chain has TRBV5-1 and TRBJ2-1; TRBD2 might be the D (6 bases). The germline V and J ends were trimmed by 0 bases and 6 bases, with 13 bases remaining between them. CDR3 length: 15 amino acids. Germline CDR1 is SGHRS and CDR2 is YFSETQ. This CDR3 reads CASSLGAGRANEQFF. The CDR3 DNA sequence: TGCGCCAGCAGCTTGGGGGCGGGAAGGGCCAATGAGCAGTTCTTC.

V gene TRBV5-1 combines with J gene TRBJ2-5, with TRBD1 as a possible D gene (5 bases). Trimming shortened V by 0 bases and J by 1 base, and 10 bases separated the two germline ends. The CDR3 is 15 amino acids. The germline CDR1 and CDR2 sequences are SGHRS and YFSETQ. Here the CDR3 reads CASSLAQGFQETQYF. The CDR3 nucleotides read TGCGCCAGCAGCTTGGCTCAGGGTTTCCAAGAGACCCAGTACTTC.